This T cell receptor (beta chain) was captured in a study of T cell responses to AZD1222 COVID-19 vaccine. This clone was recorded a few times. Antigen: not known. The table came from immunoSEQ multiplex PCR; TCRdb's copy has only in-frame clones and leaves some out. The top ten hold about 3.1% of the sample, which has more than 110,000 clones, 88% seen once. General study results and limits: The study reported that nearly half of spike-specific TCRs target unmutated variant regions. Every sample of the repertoires postdated the peak T cell response.

Trimming removed 3 bases at V and 1 base at J, with 18 bases between. Germline assignment: CDR1 SGHVS and CDR2 FQNEAQ. The CDR3 runs 17 residues. The sample here was peripheral blood, taken 28 days after the second AZD1222 dose. This TCR was recovered from an adult who received the AZD1222 COVID-19 vaccine. V and J are TRBV7-8 and TRBJ1-1, with D maybe TRBD1 (6 bases). The CDR3 nucleotides are TGTGCCAGCAGCTTCTTACTACAGGGCGCTGAGAACACTGAAGCTTTCTTT. Protein: CASSFLLQGAENTEAFF.